The subject of this entry is one T cell receptor beta chain. With 60 Vbeta and 13 Jbeta primers, the PCR was carried out. Repertoires were generated with immunoSEQ multiplex PCR, while TCRdb's copy carries only in-frame clones and drops some. The listing records some 140,000 clones. These data belong to a study of cytomegalovirus exposure and HLA in healthy donors. The sequenced sample consisted of PBMCs. The receptor comes from a woman aged 40 to 49 in good health and CMV-seronegative.

CDR3 nucleotide sequence: TGTGCCAGCAGCAGGGGGGGATACAATGAGCAGTTCTTC. Its protein is CASSRGGYNEQFF. The rearrangement uses TRBV11-3 and TRBJ2-1, with a tentative D call TRBD2 (7 bases). Germline-derived CDR1 and CDR2 are SGHNT and YENEEA. V lost 5 bases, J lost 4 bases, and 9 bases lay in between. The CDR3 loop spans 13 amino acids.